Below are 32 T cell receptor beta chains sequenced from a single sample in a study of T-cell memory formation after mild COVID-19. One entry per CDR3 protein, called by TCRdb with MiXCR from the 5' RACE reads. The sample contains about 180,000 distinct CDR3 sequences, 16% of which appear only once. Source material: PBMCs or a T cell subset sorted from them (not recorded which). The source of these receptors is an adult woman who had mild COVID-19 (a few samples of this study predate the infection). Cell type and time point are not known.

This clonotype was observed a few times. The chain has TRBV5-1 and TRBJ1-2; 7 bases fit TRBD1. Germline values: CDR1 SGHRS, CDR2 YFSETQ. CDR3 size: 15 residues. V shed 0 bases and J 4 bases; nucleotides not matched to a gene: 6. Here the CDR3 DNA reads TGCGCCAGCAGCTTGGCGGACAGGCGGGCCTATGGCTACACCTTC. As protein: CASSLADRRAYGYTF.

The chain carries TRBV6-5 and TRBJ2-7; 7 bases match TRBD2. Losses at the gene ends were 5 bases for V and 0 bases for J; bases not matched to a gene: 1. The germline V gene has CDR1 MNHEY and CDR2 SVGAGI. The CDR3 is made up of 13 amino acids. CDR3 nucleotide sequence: TGTGCCAGCAGTCAGCGGGACTCCTACGAGCAGTACTTC. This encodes CASSQRDSYEQYF.

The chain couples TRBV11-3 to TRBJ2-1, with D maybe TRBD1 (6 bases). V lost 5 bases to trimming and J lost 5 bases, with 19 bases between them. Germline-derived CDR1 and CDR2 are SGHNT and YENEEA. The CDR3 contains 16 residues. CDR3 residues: CASSPIWTAHDNEQFF. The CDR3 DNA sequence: TGTGCCAGCAGCCCAATTTGGACAGCCCACGACAATGAGCAGTTCTTC. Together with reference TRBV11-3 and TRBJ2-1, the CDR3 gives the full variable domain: EAGVVQSPRYKIIEKKQPVAFWCNPISGHNTLYWYLQNLGQGPELLIRYENEEAVDDSQLPKDRFSAERLKGVDSTLKIQPAELGDSAVYLCASSPIWTAHDNEQFFGPGTRLTVL.

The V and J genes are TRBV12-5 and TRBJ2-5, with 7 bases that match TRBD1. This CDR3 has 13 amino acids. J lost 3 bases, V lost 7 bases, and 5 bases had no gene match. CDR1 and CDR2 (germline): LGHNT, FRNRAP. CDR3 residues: CASVPQGEETQYF. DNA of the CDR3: TGTGCTAGTGTCCCCCAGGGGGAAGAGACCCAGTACTTC.

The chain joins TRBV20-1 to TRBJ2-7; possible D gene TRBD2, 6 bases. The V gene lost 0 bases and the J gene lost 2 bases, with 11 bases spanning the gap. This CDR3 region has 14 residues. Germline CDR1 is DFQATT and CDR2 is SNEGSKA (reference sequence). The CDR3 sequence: CSARERSGPYEQYF. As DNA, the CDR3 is TGCAGTGCTAGAGAGAGGAGCGGGCCCTACGAGCAGTACTTC.

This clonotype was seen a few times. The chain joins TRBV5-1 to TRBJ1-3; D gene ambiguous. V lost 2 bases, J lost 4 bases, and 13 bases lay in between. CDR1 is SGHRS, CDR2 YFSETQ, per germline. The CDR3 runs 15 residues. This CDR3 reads CASSLADAGGNTIYF. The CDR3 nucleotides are TGCGCCAGCAGCTTAGCGGACGCCGGCGGAAACACCATATATTTT.

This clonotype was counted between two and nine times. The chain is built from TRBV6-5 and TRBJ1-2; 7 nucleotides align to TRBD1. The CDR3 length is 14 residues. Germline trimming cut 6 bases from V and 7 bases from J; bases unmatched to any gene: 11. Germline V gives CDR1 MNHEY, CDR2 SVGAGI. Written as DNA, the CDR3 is TGTGCCAGCAGGCTAAAGACAGGGTTGAGTGGCTACACCTTC. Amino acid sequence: CASRLKTGLSGYTF.

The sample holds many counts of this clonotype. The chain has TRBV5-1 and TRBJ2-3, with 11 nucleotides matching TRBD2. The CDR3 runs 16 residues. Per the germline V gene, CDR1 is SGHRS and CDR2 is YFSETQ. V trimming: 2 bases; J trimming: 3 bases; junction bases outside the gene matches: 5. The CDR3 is CASSFSSGRITDTQYF. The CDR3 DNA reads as TGCGCCAGCAGCTTTTCTAGCGGGAGGATTACAGATACGCAGTATTTT.

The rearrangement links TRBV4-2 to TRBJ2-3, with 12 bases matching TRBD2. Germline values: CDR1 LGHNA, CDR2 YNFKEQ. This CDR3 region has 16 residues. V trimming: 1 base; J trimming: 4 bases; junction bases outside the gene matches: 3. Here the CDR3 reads CASSQALAGGPDTQYF. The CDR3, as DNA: TGTGCCAGCAGCCAAGCCCTAGCGGGGGGGCCAGATACGCAGTATTTT.

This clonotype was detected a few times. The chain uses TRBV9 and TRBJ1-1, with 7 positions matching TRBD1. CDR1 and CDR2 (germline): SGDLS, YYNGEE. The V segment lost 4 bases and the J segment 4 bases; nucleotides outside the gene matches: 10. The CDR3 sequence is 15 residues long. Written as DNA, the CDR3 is TGTGCCAGCAGCTCCCCACAGGGGTGGGGCACTGAAGCTTTCTTT. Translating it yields CASSSPQGWGTEAFF.

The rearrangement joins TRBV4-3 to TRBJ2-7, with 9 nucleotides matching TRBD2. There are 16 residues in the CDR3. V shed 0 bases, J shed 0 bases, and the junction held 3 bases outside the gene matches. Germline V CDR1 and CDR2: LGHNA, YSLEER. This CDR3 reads CASSQDAGGSSYEQYF. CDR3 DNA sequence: TGCGCCAGCAGCCAAGACGCGGGAGGGAGCTCCTACGAGCAGTACTTC.

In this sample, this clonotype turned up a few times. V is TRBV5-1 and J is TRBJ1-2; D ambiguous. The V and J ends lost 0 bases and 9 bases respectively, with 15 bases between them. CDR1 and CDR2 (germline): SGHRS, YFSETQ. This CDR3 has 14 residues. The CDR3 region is CASSLDGSGFRYTF. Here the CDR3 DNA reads TGCGCCAGCAGCTTGGACGGCTCTGGGTTCCGCTACACCTTC.

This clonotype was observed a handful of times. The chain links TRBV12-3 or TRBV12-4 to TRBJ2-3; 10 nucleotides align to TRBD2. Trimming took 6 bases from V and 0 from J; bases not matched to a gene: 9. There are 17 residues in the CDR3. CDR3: CASSPSVAGGSTDTQYF. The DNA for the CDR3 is TGTGCCAGCAGCCCCTCGGTAGCGGGGGGAAGCACAGATACGCAGTATTTT.

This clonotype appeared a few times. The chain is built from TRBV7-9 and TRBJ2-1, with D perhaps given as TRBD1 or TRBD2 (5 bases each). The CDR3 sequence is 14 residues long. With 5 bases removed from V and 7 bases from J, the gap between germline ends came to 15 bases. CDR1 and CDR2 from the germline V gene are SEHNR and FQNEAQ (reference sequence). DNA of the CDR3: TGTGCCAGCAGCCCCCCCGGGGCCCCGAATGAGCAGTTCTTC. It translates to CASSPPGAPNEQFF.

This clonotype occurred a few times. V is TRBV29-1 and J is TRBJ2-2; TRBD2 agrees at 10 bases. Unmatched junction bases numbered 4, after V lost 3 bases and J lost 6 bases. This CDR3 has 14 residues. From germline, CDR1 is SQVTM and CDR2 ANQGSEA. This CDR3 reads CSVEQRGGPGELFF. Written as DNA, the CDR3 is TGCAGCGTTGAGCAGCGGGGGGGACCCGGGGAGCTGTTTTTT.

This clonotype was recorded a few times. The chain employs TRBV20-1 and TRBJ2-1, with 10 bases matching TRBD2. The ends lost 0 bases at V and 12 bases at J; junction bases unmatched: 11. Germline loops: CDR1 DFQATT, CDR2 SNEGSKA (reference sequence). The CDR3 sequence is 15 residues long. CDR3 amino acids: CSARDSLAGVPGQFF. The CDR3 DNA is TGCAGTGCTAGAGATTCCCTAGCGGGGGTTCCGGGGCAGTTCTTC.

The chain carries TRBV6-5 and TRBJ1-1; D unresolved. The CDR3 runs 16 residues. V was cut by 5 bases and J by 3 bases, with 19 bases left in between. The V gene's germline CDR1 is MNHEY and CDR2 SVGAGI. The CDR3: CASSRLSDSSYTEAFF. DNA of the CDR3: TGTGCCAGCAGTCGACTCAGTGATTCCTCCTACACTGAAGCTTTCTTT.

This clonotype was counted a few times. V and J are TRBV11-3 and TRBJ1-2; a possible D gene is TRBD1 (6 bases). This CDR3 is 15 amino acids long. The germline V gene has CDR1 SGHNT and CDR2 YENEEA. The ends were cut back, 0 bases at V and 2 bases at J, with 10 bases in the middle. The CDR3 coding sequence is TGTGCCAGCAGCTTAGATGGGGGGCGAAACTATGGCTACACCTTC. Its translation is CASSLDGGRNYGYTF.

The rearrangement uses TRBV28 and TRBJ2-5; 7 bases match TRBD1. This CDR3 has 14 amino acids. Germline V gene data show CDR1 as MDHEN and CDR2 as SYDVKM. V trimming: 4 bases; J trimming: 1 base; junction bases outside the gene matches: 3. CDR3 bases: TGTGCCAGCAGTTCTGGACAGGCCCAAGAGACCCAGTACTTC. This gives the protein CASSSGQAQETQYF.

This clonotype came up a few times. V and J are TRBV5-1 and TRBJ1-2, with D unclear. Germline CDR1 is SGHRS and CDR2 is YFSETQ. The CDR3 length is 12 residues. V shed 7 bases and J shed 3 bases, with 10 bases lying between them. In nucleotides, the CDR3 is TGCGCCAGCGGGTTGATGGACTATGGCTACACCTTC. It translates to CASGLMDYGYTF.

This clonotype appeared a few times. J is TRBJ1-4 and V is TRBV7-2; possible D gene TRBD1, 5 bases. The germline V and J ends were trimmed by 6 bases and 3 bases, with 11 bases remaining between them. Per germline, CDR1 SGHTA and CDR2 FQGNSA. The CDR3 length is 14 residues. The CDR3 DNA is TGTGCCAGCAGACCAGGGCCGGCTAATGAAAAACTGTTTTTT. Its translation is CASRPGPANEKLFF.

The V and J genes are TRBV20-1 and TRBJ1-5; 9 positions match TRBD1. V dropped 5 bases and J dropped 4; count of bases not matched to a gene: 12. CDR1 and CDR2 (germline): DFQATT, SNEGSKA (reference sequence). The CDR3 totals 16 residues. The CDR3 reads CSAPPEGGTGNQPQHF. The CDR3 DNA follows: TGCAGTGCTCCCCCGGAGGGTGGGACAGGGAATCAGCCCCAGCATTTT.

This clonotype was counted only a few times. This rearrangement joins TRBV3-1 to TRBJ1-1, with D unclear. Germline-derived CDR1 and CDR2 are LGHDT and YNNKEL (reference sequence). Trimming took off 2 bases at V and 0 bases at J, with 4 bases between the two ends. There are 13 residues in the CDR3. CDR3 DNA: TGTGCCAGCAGCCAAACAATGAACACTGAAGCTTTCTTT. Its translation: CASSQTMNTEAFF.

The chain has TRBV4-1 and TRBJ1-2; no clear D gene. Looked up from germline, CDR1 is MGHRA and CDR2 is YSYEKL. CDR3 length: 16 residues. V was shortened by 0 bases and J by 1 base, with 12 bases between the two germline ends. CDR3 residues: CASSQEGSSLNYGYTF. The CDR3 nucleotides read TGCGCCAGCAGCCAAGAAGGGAGTTCACTTAACTATGGCTACACCTTC.

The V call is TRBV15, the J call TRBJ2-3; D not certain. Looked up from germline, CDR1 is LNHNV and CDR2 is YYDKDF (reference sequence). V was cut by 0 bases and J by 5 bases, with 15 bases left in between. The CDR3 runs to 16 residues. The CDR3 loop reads CATSRDNPVRGDTQYF. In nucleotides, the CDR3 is TGTGCCACCAGCAGAGATAACCCAGTTCGTGGAGATACGCAGTATTTT.

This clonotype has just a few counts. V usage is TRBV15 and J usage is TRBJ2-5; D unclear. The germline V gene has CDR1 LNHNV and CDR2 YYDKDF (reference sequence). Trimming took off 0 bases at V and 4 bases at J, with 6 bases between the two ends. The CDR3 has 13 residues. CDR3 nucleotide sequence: TGTGCCACCAGCAGAGACGTAAGAGAGACCCAGTACTTC. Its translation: CATSRDVRETQYF.

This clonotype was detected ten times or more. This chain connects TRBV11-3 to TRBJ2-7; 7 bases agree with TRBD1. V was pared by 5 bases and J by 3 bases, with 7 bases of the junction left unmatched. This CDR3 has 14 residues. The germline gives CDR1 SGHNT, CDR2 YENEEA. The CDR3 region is CASSRQGSRYEQYF. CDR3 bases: TGTGCCAGCAGCCGACAGGGTAGCCGCTACGAGCAGTACTTC.

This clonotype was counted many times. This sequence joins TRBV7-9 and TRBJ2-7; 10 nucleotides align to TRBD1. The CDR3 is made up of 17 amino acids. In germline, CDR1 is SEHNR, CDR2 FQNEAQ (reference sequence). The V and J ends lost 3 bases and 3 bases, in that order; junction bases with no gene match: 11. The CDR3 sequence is CASSFTGLTGGLYEQYF. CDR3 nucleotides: TGTGCCAGCAGCTTTACAGGCCTGACAGGGGGCCTCTACGAGCAGTACTTC.

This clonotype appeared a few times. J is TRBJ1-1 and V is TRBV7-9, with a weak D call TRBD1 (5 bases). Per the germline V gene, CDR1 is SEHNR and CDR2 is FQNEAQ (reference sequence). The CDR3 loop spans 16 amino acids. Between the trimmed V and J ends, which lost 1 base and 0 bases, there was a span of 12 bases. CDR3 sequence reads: CASSLVRGTMNTEAFF. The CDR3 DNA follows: TGTGCCAGCAGCTTAGTGCGGGGCACCATGAACACTGAAGCTTTCTTT.

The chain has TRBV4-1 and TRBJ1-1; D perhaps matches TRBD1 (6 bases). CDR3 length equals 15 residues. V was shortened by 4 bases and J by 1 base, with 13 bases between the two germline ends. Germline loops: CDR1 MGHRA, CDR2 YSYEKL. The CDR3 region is CASSLPGQRNTEAFF. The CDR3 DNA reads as TGCGCCAGCAGCCTACCCGGACAGAGGAACACTGAAGCTTTCTTT.

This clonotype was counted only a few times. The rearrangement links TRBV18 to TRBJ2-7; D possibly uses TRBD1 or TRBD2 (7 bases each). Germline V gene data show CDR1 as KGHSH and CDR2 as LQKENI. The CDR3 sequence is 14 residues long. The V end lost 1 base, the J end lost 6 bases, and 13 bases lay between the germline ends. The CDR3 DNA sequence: TGTGCCAGCTCACCACGGGAGGGGGCGAGCGAGCAGTACTTC. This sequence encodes CASSPREGASEQYF.

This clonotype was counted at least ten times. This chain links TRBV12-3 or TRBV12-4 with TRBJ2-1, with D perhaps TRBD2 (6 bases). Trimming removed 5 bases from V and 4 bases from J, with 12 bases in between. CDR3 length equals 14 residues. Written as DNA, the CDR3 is TGTGCCAGCAGTCTAAAGACTAGATACAATGAGCAGTTCTTC. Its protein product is CASSLKTRYNEQFF.